This T cell receptor beta chain appears in the sequencing data of a study of naive and memory T cell subsets. Study-level findings and limits: Far more TCRs reportedly came from tuberculin skin test site biopsies.

Treatment specified: skin biopsy from PPD injection site in Mantoux-positive individual. Reverse transcription used DNase-treated unsorted total RNA, aiming for about 1 to 1000 ng. In its sample, this clonotype was seen many times. Its cognate antigen is unknown. For blood and skin samples, reverse transcription used TCR alpha and beta constant primers. TCRdb re-analysed the UMI-ligation and nested PCR reads in MiXCR, keeping a single row per CDR3 protein. The profile shows around 18,000 distinct CDR3 sequences, 7.5% to 10% of them singletons. Trimming shortened V by 1 base and J by 7 bases, and 19 bases separated the two germline ends. CDR3 length: 15 residues. Looked up from germline, CDR1 is DFQATT and CDR2 is SNEGSKA (reference sequence).

The receptor was derived from an adult in good health. V is TRBV20-1 and J is TRBJ1-1; D not certain. The sequences come from skin, collected from a tuberculin skin test site. CDR3 sequence: CSARGHGRGANEAFF. For the CDR3, the DNA is TGCAGTGCTAGAGGCCATGGGCGGGGAGCGAATGAAGCTTTCTTT.